The TCR beta chain under discussion was sequenced for a study of blood T cell repertoires in COVID-19. Turning to the study itself: Specimens from acute and convalescent COVID-19 originated in the United States, Italy and Spain. T cells, B-cell-depleted T cells, or PBMCs supplied cDNA or gDNA.

Profiled with immunoSEQ multiplex PCR; TCRdb holds only in-frame clones, not every one. Here the sample spans roughly 340,000 clones, 91% being singletons. The V and J ends lost 5 bases and 2 bases, in that order; junction bases with no gene match: 18. The CDR3 length is 19 residues. The germline CDR1 and CDR2 sequences are SGHVS and FQNEAQ. This TCR was sampled from a woman under 30 who had recovered from COVID-19. Specimen: peripheral blood. This chain joins TRBV7-8 and TRBJ2-3; 8 bases are a match to TRBD2. CDR3 in DNA: TGTGCCAGCAGCGCGGCGAGGGTCCCGGGACTAGGGGTCACAGATACGCAGTATTTT. Protein product: CASSAARVPGLGVTDTQYF. Using reference TRBV7-8 and TRBJ2-3 for the parts outside the CDR3, the full variable domain is GAGVSQSPRYKVAKRGQDVALRCDPISGHVSLFWYQQALGQGPEFLTYFQNEAQLDKSGLPSDRFFAERPEGSVSTLKIQRTQQEDSAVYLCASSAARVPGLGVTDTQYFGPGTRLTVL.